A selection of T cell receptor beta chains follows, all from one sample in a study of regulatory T cells in long-lasting Graves disease. TCRdb analysed the multiplex PCR reads with MiXCR anew, one entry per CDR3 protein. The sample records over 650,000 distinct CDR3 sequences, 30% being singletons. The sample in question was peripheral blood mononuclear cells (PBMCs), obtained when the disease was refractory, from a patient treated with antithyroid drugs. These receptors were obtained from a female donor with Graves disease. The CDR3 runs from the conserved cysteine through the conserved F or W. The order of the fields is CDR3 DNA, CDR3 protein, J gene, clone size, D gene, V gene. A D gene is named only where the DNA matches it firmly. Part of the rows lack a size; the others show once, few, many or a class for expanded clones.

TGTGCCAGCAGCTTAGAAGGGACTAGCTCCTACAATGAGCAGTTCTTC	CASSLEGTSSYNEQFF	TRBJ2-1	-	TRBD2	TRBV11-3
TGCGCCAGCAGCTTGGATGCCAGGGGAGGCTACACCTTC	CASSLDARGGYTF	TRBJ1-2	few	-	TRBV5-1
TGCAGCGTTCCGTCGAGGGGGAACACTGAAGCTTTCTTT	CSVPSRGNTEAFF	TRBJ1-1	-	-	TRBV29-1
TGTGCCAGCAGTGACCCCTCCGGTCTGAACACTGAAGCTTTCTTT	CASSDPSGLNTEAFF	TRBJ1-1	few	-	TRBV2
TGCGCCAGCAGCCCCGGACTAGCGGGAGCTAACGAGCAGTACTTC	CASSPGLAGANEQYF	TRBJ2-7	few	TRBD2	TRBV5-1
TGTGCCAGTAGTACCGGGATCCTAGAGGGTGAAAAACTGTTTTTT	CASSTGILEGEKLFF	TRBJ1-4	-	-	TRBV19
TGTGCCTGGAGTTCGGTCCTAGCGGGAGCAGGGGCCCAGTACTTC	CAWSSVLAGAGAQYF	TRBJ2-5	-	TRBD2	TRBV30
TGTGCCAGCAGTTTAAGGCGGACCTTTATGAATCAGCCCCAGCATTTT	CASSLRRTFMNQPQHF	TRBJ1-5	-	-	TRBV6-9
TGTGCCAGCAGCCAAGGACTAGCGGCACCCCAAGAGACCCAGTACTTC	CASSQGLAAPQETQYF	TRBJ2-5	many	TRBD2	TRBV3-1
TGTGCCAGCAGTGAAGCGCGAAATGACGCGGACAGGGGGCTGGGTGAGCAGTTCTTC	CASSEARNDADRGLGEQFF	TRBJ2-1	-	TRBD1	TRBV6-1
TGCAGTGCTAGAGTCCCCGGCAGGGGTAATTCACCCCTCCACTTT	CSARVPGRGNSPLHF	TRBJ1-6	-	-	TRBV20-1
TGTGCCGGCAGTAGAACAGGGTTTTTGGGCTACGAGCAGTACTTC	CAGSRTGFLGYEQYF	TRBJ2-7	-	-	TRBV6-1
TGCAGTGCTAGAGATACAGTTCGCGCCGGCTACACCTTC	CSARDTVRAGYTF	TRBJ1-2	-	-	TRBV20-1
TGTGCCAGCAGCCCTTCGAACACTGAAGCTTTCTTT	CASSPSNTEAFF	TRBJ1-1	many	-	TRBV6-1
TGCAGCGTCGTGGGACAGCTATCACTCTACGAGCAGTACTTC	CSVVGQLSLYEQYF	TRBJ2-7	few	TRBD1	TRBV29-1
TGTGCCAGCAGTTTCCCCCCCGGACAGGGGCAAGAAAAACTGTTTTTT	CASSFPPGQGQEKLFF	TRBJ1-4	-	TRBD1	TRBV28
TGTGCCAGTAGGGGACAGGGCAACATTCAGTACTTC	CASRGQGNIQYF	TRBJ2-4	few	TRBD1	TRBV19
TGCAGCGTTGGACGAGGGGGTGAAGCTTTCTTT	CSVGRGGEAFF	TRBJ1-1	-	-	TRBV29-1
TGCAGCGTCGCCTCGGTGGGGAGCACTGAAGCTTTCTTT	CSVASVGSTEAFF	TRBJ1-1	few	-	TRBV29-1
TGTGCCAGCACTGACGGTGGGACCCAGTACTTC	CASTDGGTQYF	TRBJ2-5	once	-	TRBV2
TGTGCCTGGAGTGCCCTGAATAGCAATCAGCCCCAGCATTTT	CAWSALNSNQPQHF	TRBJ1-5	-	-	TRBV30
TGTGCCAGTACCTCTGGGTGGCCGGGGTCGGTCGGCTACACCTTC	CASTSGWPGSVGYTF	TRBJ1-2	few	-	TRBV19
TGTGCCAGCAGTTTATCCCGGATCTTTCCAACTGAAGCTTTCTTT	CASSLSRIFPTEAFF	TRBJ1-1	many	-	TRBV28
TGTGCCAGCAGTTTATCGGCACCCCGTAGAACTAACTATGGCTACACCTTC	CASSLSAPRRTNYGYTF	TRBJ1-2	many	-	TRBV28
TGTGCCAGCAGTTACTCGGACAGCCCTGAAGCTTTCTTT	CASSYSDSPEAFF	TRBJ1-1	many	-	TRBV6-5
TGTGCCTGGAGTGTAGCTGAGTCGGGCCGAGGGAACATTCAGTACTTC	CAWSVAESGRGNIQYF	TRBJ2-4	-	-	TRBV30
TGTGCCAGCAGTTACCTCGATGACAGGGATGAAAAACTGTTTTTT	CASSYLDDRDEKLFF	TRBJ1-4	few	TRBD1	TRBV6-5
TGTGCCAGCAGTCGAGCTTTAGACTATGGCTACACCTTC	CASSRALDYGYTF	TRBJ1-2	many	-	TRBV6-1
TGTGCCAGCACGACAGGGGGCGTGAACGAGCAGTACTTC	CASTTGGVNEQYF	TRBJ2-7	-	TRBD1	TRBV28
TGCAGTGCTAGAGAGGGACAGGGCAGTAATCAGCCCCAGCATTTT	CSAREGQGSNQPQHF	TRBJ1-5	few	TRBD1	TRBV20-1
TGTGCCAGCGGAAGACAGGGTCCTGGCTACACCTTC	CASGRQGPGYTF	TRBJ1-2	many	TRBD1	TRBV28
TGCAGCGTTGAAGAGGTCAGCGCTGAAGCTTTCTTT	CSVEEVSAEAFF	TRBJ1-1	few	-	TRBV29-1
TGTGCTAGTGGTTTTTCGGATCAGCCCCAGCATTTT	CASGFSDQPQHF	TRBJ1-5	many	-	TRBV12-5
TGCAGTGCCCTAAAAGAATGGGGACAGGGTGGGGAAGGCACTGAAGCTTTCTTT	CSALKEWGQGGEGTEAFF	TRBJ1-1	-	TRBD1	TRBV20-1
TGTGCCAGCAGCCAAGACCCAGGGGCCAACTATGGCTACACCTTC	CASSQDPGANYGYTF	TRBJ1-2	few	-	TRBV3-1
TGTGCCATCACAGGCGGGGGTGGCTACACCTTC	CAITGGGGYTF	TRBJ1-2	-	-	TRBV10-3
TGTGCCAGCAGTTTGTCAGACACACTGACTGAAGCTTTCTTT	CASSLSDTLTEAFF	TRBJ1-1	few	-	TRBV27
TGTGCCACCAGCCCTCGGACAGGGAACGTTGGTGGCTACACCTTC	CATSPRTGNVGGYTF	TRBJ1-2	many	TRBD1	TRBV15
TGTGCTAGTGGTTCCGGGGGGACCTATGGCTACACCTTC	CASGSGGTYGYTF	TRBJ1-2	few	-	TRBV12-5
TGTGCCAGTAGTTCCCAGGCCCTGTACGAGCAGTACTTC	CASSSQALYEQYF	TRBJ2-7	-	-	TRBV19
TGTGCCAGCAGCTTATTCGTAGGGGGGCGAAACTCCTACGAGCAGTACTTC	CASSLFVGGRNSYEQYF	TRBJ2-7	-	-	TRBV7-2
TGTGCCAGCAGCTCCGGGACAGGGTTTTACAGCAATCAGCCCCAGCATTTT	CASSSGTGFYSNQPQHF	TRBJ1-5	-	TRBD1	TRBV12-3/TRBV12-4
TGTGCCAGCAGTTATCCCCGGGACAGAGGCTATGGCTACACCTTC	CASSYPRDRGYGYTF	TRBJ1-2	-	TRBD1	TRBV6-2/TRBV6-3
TGTGCCAGCTCACCGGTGGAAGAGGCCCAGTACTTC	CASSPVEEAQYF	TRBJ2-5	-	-	TRBV18
TGTGCCAGCAGCCAAGATCTGACAGAGACCTACGAGCAGTACTTC	CASSQDLTETYEQYF	TRBJ2-7	-	-	TRBV3-1
TGTGCCAGCAGCTTAGGTTGGGGGGACAGTCAAGAGACCCAGTACTTC	CASSLGWGDSQETQYF	TRBJ2-5	-	-	TRBV7-2
TGTGCCACCAGTGATGCGACAGGTTCGCCCTACGAGCAGTACTTC	CATSDATGSPYEQYF	TRBJ2-7	-	-	TRBV24-1
TGTGCCAGCAGTTACTCGAGGGCCCGGCCGGAAAAACTGTTTTTT	CASSYSRARPEKLFF	TRBJ1-4	-	-	TRBV6-5
TGTGCCAGCAGTGTGAGGGAGGGCCAAGATACGCAGTATTTT	CASSVREGQDTQYF	TRBJ2-3	-	TRBD2	TRBV12-3/TRBV12-4
TGTGCCAGCAGTTACCGAAACAGGGCTATCAGTGAAGCTTTCTTT	CASSYRNRAISEAFF	TRBJ1-1	-	-	TRBV6-9
TGTGCCAGCAGAGCGCAGGGGACAAACTATGGCTACACCTTC	CASRAQGTNYGYTF	TRBJ1-2	-	-	TRBV6-1
TGTGCCAGCAGTGAATGGGGGGTCGAGCAGTACTTC	CASSEWGVEQYF	TRBJ2-7	many	-	TRBV6-1
TGTGCCAGCAAAGGGGTAGATCAGCCCCAGCATTTT	CASKGVDQPQHF	TRBJ1-5	many	-	TRBV28
TGCAGTGCTGCCGGACAACGGGACTTCTACGAGCAGTACTTC	CSAAGQRDFYEQYF	TRBJ2-7	-	-	TRBV20-1
TGTGCCAGCAGCTTTAACCCCAGGGTGCAAGCTTTCTTT	CASSFNPRVQAFF	TRBJ1-1	-	-	TRBV14
TGTGCCAGCTCAAGGGGCACACTGAACACTGAAGCTTTCTTT	CASSRGTLNTEAFF	TRBJ1-1	many	-	TRBV7-9